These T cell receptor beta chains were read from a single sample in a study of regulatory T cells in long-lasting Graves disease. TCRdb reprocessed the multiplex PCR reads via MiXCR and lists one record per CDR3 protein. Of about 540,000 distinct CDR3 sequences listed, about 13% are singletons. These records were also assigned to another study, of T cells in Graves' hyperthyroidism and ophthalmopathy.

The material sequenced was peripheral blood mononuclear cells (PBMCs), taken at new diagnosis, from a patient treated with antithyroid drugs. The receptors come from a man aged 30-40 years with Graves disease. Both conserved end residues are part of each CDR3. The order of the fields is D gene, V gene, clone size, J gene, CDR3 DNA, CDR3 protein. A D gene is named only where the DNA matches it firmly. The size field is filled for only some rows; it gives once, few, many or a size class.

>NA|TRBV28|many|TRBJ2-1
TGTGCCAGCAGCCGATATCCCGGGGACGAAAATGAGCAGTTCTTC
CASSRYPGDENEQFF
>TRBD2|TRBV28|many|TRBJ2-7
TGTGCCAGCAGTTTTAAACGGGGACTACCCTTACTGCCCTACGAGCAGTACTTC
CASSFKRGLPLLPYEQYF
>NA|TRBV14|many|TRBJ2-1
TGTGCCAGCAGCCATCTCGGCAGTTCCTACAATGAGCAGTTCTTC
CASSHLGSSYNEQFF
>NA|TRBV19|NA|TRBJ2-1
TGTGCCAGTACCGTGACTCTCGGTTCGCATGAGCAGTTCTTC
CASTVTLGSHEQFF
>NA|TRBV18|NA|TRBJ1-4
TGTGCCAGCTCACCAAAGAAGGGTGAGACACACCATGAAAAACTGTTTTTT
CASSPKKGETHHEKLFF
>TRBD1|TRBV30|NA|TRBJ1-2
TGTGCCTGTGAGGGGGCGATGGGCTATGGCTACGCCTTC
CACEGAMGYGYAF
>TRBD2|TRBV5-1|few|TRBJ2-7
TGCGCCATCCCCCGCACACTAGCGGGGTTGATTTACGAGCAGTACTTC
CAIPRTLAGLIYEQYF
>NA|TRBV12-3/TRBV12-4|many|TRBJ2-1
TGTGCCAGCAGTTTCCGACGACGGACGGGCGAGCAGTTCTTC
CASSFRRRTGEQFF
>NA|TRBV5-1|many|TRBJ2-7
TGCGCCAGCAGCTTGGTAGGTCAGGCTCGGTACGAGCAGTACTTC
CASSLVGQARYEQYF
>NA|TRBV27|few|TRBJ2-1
TGTGCCAGCAGTTTTGCATCCTACAATGAGCAGTTCTTC
CASSFASYNEQFF
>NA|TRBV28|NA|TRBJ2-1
TGTGCCAGCAGTTCCAGGGAGGACTCCAATGAGCAGTTCTTC
CASSSREDSNEQFF
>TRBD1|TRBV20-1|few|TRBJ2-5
TGCAGTGCTAGGCTCGACAGGGCAGAGACCCAGTACTTC
CSARLDRAETQYF
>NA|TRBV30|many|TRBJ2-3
TGTGCCTGGGGGACCGGGACCACGGGGGATACGCAGTATTTT
CAWGTGTTGDTQYF
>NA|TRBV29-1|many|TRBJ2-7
TGCAGCGTTGCCAAGCCTTCCTACGAGCAGTACTTC
CSVAKPSYEQYF
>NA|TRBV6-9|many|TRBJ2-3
TGTGCCAGCAGTTTAGTTCTCACAGATACGCAGTATTTT
CASSLVLTDTQYF
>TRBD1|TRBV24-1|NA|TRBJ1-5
TGTGCCACCGGCGAATTCCGGGACAGGGGGCTTGCAGGTCAGCCCCAGCATTTT
CATGEFRDRGLAGQPQHF
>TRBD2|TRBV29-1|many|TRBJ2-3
TGCAGCGTTGTTGGGCTAGCGGGGGTTACGCAGTATTTT
CSVVGLAGVTQYF
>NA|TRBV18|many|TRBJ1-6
TGTGCCAGCTCACCACCGGGGCCCTATTCACCCCTCCACTTT
CASSPPGPYSPLHF
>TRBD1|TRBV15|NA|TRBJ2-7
TGTGCCACCAGCAGTGCGAACCCAGGGGGCTGGAACGAGCAGTACTTC
CATSSANPGGWNEQYF
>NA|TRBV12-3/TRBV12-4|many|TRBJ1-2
TGTGCCAGCAGTTTATGGGACACCTATGGCTACACCTTC
CASSLWDTYGYTF
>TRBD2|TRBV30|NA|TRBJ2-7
TGTGCCTGGAGGGCTAGCGGAAGCTCCTACGAGCAGTACTTC
CAWRASGSSYEQYF
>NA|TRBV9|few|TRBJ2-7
TGTGCCAGCAGCGTAAGGGCCAACTACGAGCAGTACTTC
CASSVRANYEQYF
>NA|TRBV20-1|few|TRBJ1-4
TGCAGTGCTAGAGATCAGACTCGAGGGGAAAAACTGTTTTTT
CSARDQTRGEKLFF
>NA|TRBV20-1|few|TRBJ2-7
TGCAGTGCTAGAGATGGGGGAGGGGGGGGCTACGAGCAGTACTTC
CSARDGGGGGYEQYF
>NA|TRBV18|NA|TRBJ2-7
TGTGCCAGCTCACCGGCCAAGTACGAGCAGTACTTC
CASSPAKYEQYF
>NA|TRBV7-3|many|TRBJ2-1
TGTGCCAGCAGGGTCTATACGTATCCCTTC
CASRVYTYPF
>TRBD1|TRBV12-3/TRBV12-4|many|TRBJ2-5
TGTGCCAGCAGTTCAAGGCCAAACAGGGGGCGAGAGACCCAGTACTTC
CASSSRPNRGRETQYF
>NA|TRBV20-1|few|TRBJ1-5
TGCAGTGCTAGCGGCAGTTCACAGCCCCAGCATTTT
CSASGSSQPQHF
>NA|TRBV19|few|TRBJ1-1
TGTGCCAGTAGAAAGAACACTGAAGCTTTCTTT
CASRKNTEAFF
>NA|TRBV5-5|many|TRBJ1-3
TGTGCCAGCAGCTTGACGGAGAGTAACGGAAACACCATATATTTT
CASSLTESNGNTIYF
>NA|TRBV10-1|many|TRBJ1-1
TGCGCCAGCAGTGTTGACCCGAACACTGAAGCTTTCTTT
CASSVDPNTEAFF
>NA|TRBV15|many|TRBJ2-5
TGTGCCACCAGTTGGCAGAAGGCAGAGACCCAGTACTTC
CATSWQKAETQYF
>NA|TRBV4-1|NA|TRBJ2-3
TGCGCCAGCAGCCAAGGTTTAGCAGCCTCGGGGGATACGCAGTATTTT
CASSQGLAASGDTQYF
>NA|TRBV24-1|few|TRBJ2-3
TGTGCCACCAGTGATACGAGCTCTAGCACAGATACGCAGTATTTT
CATSDTSSSTDTQYF
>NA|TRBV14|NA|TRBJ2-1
TGTGCCAGCAGCTCTCTACGGGGGGCCGTTGAGCAGTTCTTC
CASSSLRGAVEQFF
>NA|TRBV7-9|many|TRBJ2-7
TGTGCCAGCAGCGGGCGGGTCCGCCGATACGAGCAGTACTTC
CASSGRVRRYEQYF
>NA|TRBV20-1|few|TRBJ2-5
TGCAGTGCTATTCGGGGCGGAGAGACCCAGTACTTC
CSAIRGGETQYF
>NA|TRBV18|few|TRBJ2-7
TGTGCCAGCTCGCTCCCCGACCGGGGACGGGGCGAGCAGTACTTC
CASSLPDRGRGEQYF
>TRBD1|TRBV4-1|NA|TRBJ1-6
TGCGCCAGCAGCCCGGGACAGGGTACCCGAGATAATTCACCCCTCCACTTT
CASSPGQGTRDNSPLHF
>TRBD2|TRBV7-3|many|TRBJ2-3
TGTGCCAGCAGCTTGAGGACTAGCCGAAAGACTAGCACAGATACGCAGTATTTT
CASSLRTSRKTSTDTQYF
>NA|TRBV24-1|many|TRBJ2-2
TGTGCCACCAGTGGAGCAGGGGACACCGGGGAGCTGTTTTTT
CATSGAGDTGELFF
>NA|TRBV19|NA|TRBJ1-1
TGTGCCAGTAGTCCCCCCCGAAATATGAACACTGAAGCTTTCTTT
CASSPPRNMNTEAFF
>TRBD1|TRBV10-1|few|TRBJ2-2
TGCGCCACCACAGGGGACGGGGAGCTGTTTTTT
CATTGDGELFF
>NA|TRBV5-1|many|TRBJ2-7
TGCGCCAGCAGCTTCTCCGAGTTATCCTACGAGCAGTACTTC
CASSFSELSYEQYF
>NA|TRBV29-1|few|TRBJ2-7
TGCAGCGCCGAGGGGTCGGAGACCTACGAGCAGTACTTC
CSAEGSETYEQYF